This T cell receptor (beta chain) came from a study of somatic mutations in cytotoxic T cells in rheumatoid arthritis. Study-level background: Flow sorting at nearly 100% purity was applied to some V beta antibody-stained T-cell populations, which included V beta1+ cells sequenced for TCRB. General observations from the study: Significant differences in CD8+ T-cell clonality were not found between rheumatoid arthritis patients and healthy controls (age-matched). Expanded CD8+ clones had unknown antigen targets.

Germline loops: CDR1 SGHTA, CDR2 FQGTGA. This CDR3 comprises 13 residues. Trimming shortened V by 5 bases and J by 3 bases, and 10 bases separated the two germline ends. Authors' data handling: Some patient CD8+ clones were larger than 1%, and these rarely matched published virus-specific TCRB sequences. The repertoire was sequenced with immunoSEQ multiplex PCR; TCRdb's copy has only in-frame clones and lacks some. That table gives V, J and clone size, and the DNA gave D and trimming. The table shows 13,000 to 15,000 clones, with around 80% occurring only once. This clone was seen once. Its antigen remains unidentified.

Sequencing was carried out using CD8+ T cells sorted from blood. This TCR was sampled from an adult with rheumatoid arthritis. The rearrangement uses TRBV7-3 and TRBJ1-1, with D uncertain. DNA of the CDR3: TGTGCCAGCAGCCCCCGGGCATACACTGAAGCTTTCTTT. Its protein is CASSPRAYTEAFF.